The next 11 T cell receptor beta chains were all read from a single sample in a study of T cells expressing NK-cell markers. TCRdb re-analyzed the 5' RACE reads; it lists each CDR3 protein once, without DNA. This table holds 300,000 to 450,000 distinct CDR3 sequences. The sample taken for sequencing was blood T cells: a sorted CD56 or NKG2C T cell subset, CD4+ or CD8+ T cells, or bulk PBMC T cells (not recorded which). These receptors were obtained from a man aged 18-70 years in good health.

The CDR3 region is CASSEERGLTTDTQYF. This chain links TRBV2 with TRBJ2-3; TCRdb selects TRBD1, and the lack of DNA leaves this call unchecked. Germline loops: CDR1 SNHLY, CDR2 FYNNEI. The CDR3 runs to 16 residues.

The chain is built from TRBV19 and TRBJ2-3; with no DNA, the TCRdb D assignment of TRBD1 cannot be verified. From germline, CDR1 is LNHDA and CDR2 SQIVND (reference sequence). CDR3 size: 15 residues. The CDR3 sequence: CASSIGGPATDTQYF.

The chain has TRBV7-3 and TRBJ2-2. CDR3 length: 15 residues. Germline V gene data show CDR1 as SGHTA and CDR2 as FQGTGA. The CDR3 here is CASSAGVTNTGELFF.

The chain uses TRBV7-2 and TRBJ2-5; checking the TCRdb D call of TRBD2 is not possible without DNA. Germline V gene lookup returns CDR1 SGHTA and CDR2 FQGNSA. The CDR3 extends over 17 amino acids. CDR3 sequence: CASSSRGLAGGQETQYF.

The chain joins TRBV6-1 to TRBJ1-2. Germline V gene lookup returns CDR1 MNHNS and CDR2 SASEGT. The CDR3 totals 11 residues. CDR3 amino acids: CASSDLGGYTF.

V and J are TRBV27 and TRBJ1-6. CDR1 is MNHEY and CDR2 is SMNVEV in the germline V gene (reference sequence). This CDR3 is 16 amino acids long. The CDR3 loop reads CASSSTSTHYNSPLHF.

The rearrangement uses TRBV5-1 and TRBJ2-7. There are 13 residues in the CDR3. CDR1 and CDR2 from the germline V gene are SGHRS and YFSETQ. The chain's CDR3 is CASSNPGSYEQYF.

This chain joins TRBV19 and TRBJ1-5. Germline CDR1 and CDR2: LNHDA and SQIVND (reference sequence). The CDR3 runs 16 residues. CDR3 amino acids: CASSRAGRAGNQPQHF.

The CDR3 spells CAWLPRARGGYTF. The V call is TRBV30, the J call TRBJ1-2; as DNA is missing, the TRBD1 call by TCRdb cannot be tested. The CDR3 is made up of 13 amino acids. Germline V gives CDR1 GTSNPN, CDR2 SVGIG (reference sequence).

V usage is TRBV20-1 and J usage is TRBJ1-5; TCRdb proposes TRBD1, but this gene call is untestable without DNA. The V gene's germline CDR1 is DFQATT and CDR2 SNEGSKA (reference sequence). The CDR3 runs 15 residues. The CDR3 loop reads CSASKWAGDNQPQHF.

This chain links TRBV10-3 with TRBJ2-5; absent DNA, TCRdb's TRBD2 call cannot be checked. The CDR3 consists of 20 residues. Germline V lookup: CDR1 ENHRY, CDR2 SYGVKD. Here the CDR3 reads CAISPLNSGKYLSYQETQYF.